This T cell receptor beta chain is drawn from a study of cytomegalovirus exposure and HLA in healthy donors. Findings and limits, study-wide: Association of a missense DCLRE1C variant with TCR beta V- and J-gene trimming was reported in a later analysis. In a later analysis, HLA-associated beta chains showed higher expansion and lower generation probabilities than comparable chains. Associated with cytomegalovirus, according to the listing, were approximately 160 TCR beta chains.

Vbeta (60) and Jbeta (13) primers were used in the PCR. Assay used: immunoSEQ multiplex PCR; TCRdb lists only in-frame clones, some missing. The sample consists of approximately 130,000 clones, more than 75% of them appearing once. Trimming took 4 bases from V and 3 from J; bases not matched to a gene: 7. The CDR3 spans 15 residues. CDR1 is SNHLY, CDR2 FYNNEI, per germline. About this clone itself: Its target is unknown.

The clonotype comes from a woman in her fifties or sixties in good health and CMV-seropositive. This chain uses TRBV2 with TRBJ2-7; 9 bases are a match to TRBD2. Sequencing input: PBMCs. The CDR3: CASSGVAGGFYEQYF. CDR3 nucleotide sequence: TGTGCCAGCAGTGGGGTGGCGGGAGGGTTCTACGAGCAGTACTTC.